This T cell receptor (beta chain) emerged from a study of identical twins. V shed 11 bases, J shed 3 bases, and the junction held 7 bases outside the gene matches. Germline V gene sequence: CDR1 KGHSH, CDR2 LQKENI. The CDR3 sequence is 13 residues long. As to this clonotype: Antigen: not known.

Overall study findings and caveats: There was an excess of low generation probability in the out-of-frame alpha sequences that twins shared.

cDNA carried unique molecular identifiers, and a universal primer site was added by template switching. A single record per CDR3 protein comes from TCRdb applying MiXCR to the 5' RACE reads. Found here are about 690,000 distinct CDR3 sequences, 21% of them singletons; the top ten hold about 4.5%. These sequences were also reported in another study, on T cells expressing NK-cell markers. That paper notes: Similarly, these clonotypes led the CD3+CD56-NKG2C+ fraction as well in a few donors. Whether expanded NKG2C+ T cell clones were HCMV-specific remained unclear.

The chain is built from TRBV18 and TRBJ2-5; 9 bases agree with TRBD2. The sequencing sample was made of PBMCs. The clonotype originates from a woman aged 18-29 years in good health. The CDR3 here is CAGKTSGKETQYF. The CDR3 DNA reads TGTGCCGGGAAGACTAGCGGCAAAGAGACCCAGTACTTC.